The rows below give T cell receptor beta chains drawn from one sample of a study of blood T cell repertoires in COVID-19. Measured with immunoSEQ multiplex PCR; TCRdb has only the in-frame clones, and not every one. The sample has under 150,000 clones; roughly three quarters are singletons. Sequencing was carried out using peripheral blood. The receptors stem from a man older than 75 with acute or convalescent COVID-19. CDR3s include the opening cysteine and the closing phenylalanine or tryptophan. Each record gives: CDR3 DNA, CDR3 protein, clone size, J gene, D gene, V gene. D genes are given only for firm matches. Rows may omit the clone size; those that give it use once, few, many or a size class.

TGTGCCAGCAGCGTAGACGGTTTTCAAGAGACCCAGTACTTC	CASSVDGFQETQYF	-	TRBJ2-5	-	TRBV9
TGTGCCAGCAGCGTAGCGGGGGGGGCCCGCAATGAGCAGTTCTTC	CASSVAGGARNEQFF	-	TRBJ2-1	TRBD2	TRBV9
TGTGCCAGCAGCCAAGAACATGTAGCCAAAAACATTCAGTACTTC	CASSQEHVAKNIQYF	-	TRBJ2-4	-	TRBV3-1/TRBV3-2
TGTGCCAGCAGCTTGGATCAGGGCGGCGGAATTAATGAAAAACTGTTTTTT	CASSLDQGGGINEKLFF	-	TRBJ1-4	-	TRBV5-6
TGTGCCAGCAGTTTGCGGGGGCGAAGCACAGATACGCAGTATTTT	CASSLRGRSTDTQYF	-	TRBJ2-3	-	TRBV6-5
TGTGCCAGCAGTAGACAGGGGGCGAACATTCAGCCCCAGCATTTT	CASSRQGANIQPQHF	once	TRBJ1-5	TRBD1	TRBV2
TGTGCCAGCTCACCAAGGACTAGCGGGGGGACAGAACAGTTCTTC	CASSPRTSGGTEQFF	-	TRBJ2-1	TRBD2	TRBV18
TGTGCCAGCAGCTTGCGGGGGCAGAACACTGAAGCTTTCTTT	CASSLRGQNTEAFF	-	TRBJ1-1	-	TRBV7-2
TGTGCCAGTAGTAGAAGTAGCGGGGACAACTACGAGCAGTACTTC	CASSRSSGDNYEQYF	-	TRBJ2-7	TRBD2	TRBV19
TGTGCCAGCAGCCCCGTTAGCGGGGGGGCAGATACGCAGTATTTT	CASSPVSGGADTQYF	-	TRBJ2-3	TRBD2	TRBV7-2
TGTGCCAGCAGCCAAGATCCGGGACTATTCACCGGGGAGCTGTTTTTT	CASSQDPGLFTGELFF	-	TRBJ2-2	TRBD2	TRBV4-2
TGTGCCAGCTCGCCCGAGGCGGGGTTTGTCGAGCAGTACTTC	CASSPEAGFVEQYF	-	TRBJ2-7	-	TRBV18
TGTGCCATCAAGGGGTATGGGTTTGCAGATACGCAGTATTTT	CAIKGYGFADTQYF	-	TRBJ2-3	-	TRBV10-3
TGTGCCAGCAGCACTTGGACAGAAAACACTGAAGCTTTCTTT	CASSTWTENTEAFF	few	TRBJ1-1	-	TRBV7-9
TGTGCCAGCAGCTACAGGGGATCTCAGCCCCAGCATTTT	CASSYRGSQPQHF	few	TRBJ1-5	TRBD1	TRBV7-2
TGTGCCAGCTCACCGGGACAGGGCAGGTCACCCCTCCACTTT	CASSPGQGRSPLHF	-	TRBJ1-6	TRBD1	TRBV18
TGCGCCAGCAGCGGAAGACTAGCGGGGCTTACGGAGACCCAGTACTTC	CASSGRLAGLTETQYF	-	TRBJ2-5	TRBD2	TRBV5-1
TGTGCCAGCACCCGACCGGGACAGGGTTTTTTGACCTTC	CASTRPGQGFLTF	once	TRBJ1-2	TRBD1	TRBV7-8
TGTGCCAGCAGTTACAGATACAGGGGCGAGGGCTACACCTTC	CASSYRYRGEGYTF	-	TRBJ1-2	TRBD1	TRBV6-5
TGTGCCAGCAGCTTTTCAGGGGGCACCGGGGAGCTGTTTTTT	CASSFSGGTGELFF	-	TRBJ2-2	TRBD1	TRBV7-2
TGTGCCAGCAGCCAAGATCTGGGGGGTGGAATACACAATGAGCAGTTCTTC	CASSQDLGGGIHNEQFF	-	TRBJ2-1	-	TRBV3-1/TRBV3-2
TGTGCCAGCAGTTCCCCCCAGGGCGACACCGGGGAGCTGTTTTTT	CASSSPQGDTGELFF	few	TRBJ2-2	-	TRBV6-6
TGCAGTGCTAGTAGACAGATTAGCAATCAGCCCCAGCATTTT	CSASRQISNQPQHF	-	TRBJ1-5	-	TRBV20-1
TGTGCCAGCAGTTTACCAGGGGCCCCGGTGGAGACCCAGTACTTC	CASSLPGAPVETQYF	-	TRBJ2-5	-	TRBV28
TGTGCCAGCAGCTTGTGGCAGGGGGTTATCTACGAGCAGTACTTC	CASSLWQGVIYEQYF	-	TRBJ2-7	TRBD1	TRBV5-5
TGTGCCAGCAGTCGGGACAGTAGCTCCTACAATGAGCAGTTCTTC	CASSRDSSSYNEQFF	-	TRBJ2-1	TRBD1	TRBV11-3
TGCGCCAGCAGCCAAGATCCGGGCAGGGGACATGAAGCTTTCTTT	CASSQDPGRGHEAFF	-	TRBJ1-1	-	TRBV4-3
TGTGCCAGCTCACCCTCTAGCGGGGGGGGCGATGAGCAGTTCTTC	CASSPSSGGGDEQFF	-	TRBJ2-1	TRBD2	TRBV18
TGTGCCAGCAGTTTACGGGGGATCTATGGCTACACCTTC	CASSLRGIYGYTF	-	TRBJ1-2	-	TRBV27
TGTGCCAGTAGTATCATCAGTGCAGGTGCCTACGAGCAGTACTTC	CASSIISAGAYEQYF	-	TRBJ2-7	-	TRBV19
TGCGCCAGCAGGGACAGGGATAGCAATCAGCCCCAGCATTTT	CASRDRDSNQPQHF	-	TRBJ1-5	TRBD1	TRBV23-1
TGTGCCAGCAGCCACTCAGGGGGTGCTTTCTTT	CASSHSGGAFF	few	TRBJ1-1	TRBD1	TRBV7-9
TGTGCCTGGAGTGTCGTGAACACTGAAGCTTTCTTT	CAWSVVNTEAFF	-	TRBJ1-1	-	TRBV30
TGTGCCAGCAGCTTAGTATCGGGCTCTGGAAACACCATATATTTT	CASSLVSGSGNTIYF	-	TRBJ1-3	-	TRBV7-2
TGTGCCAGCAGCCTAGACAGGGTTAGATCCGGGGAGCTGTTTTTT	CASSLDRVRSGELFF	-	TRBJ2-2	TRBD1	TRBV5-5
TGTGCCAGCAGTTCCCTACAGGGGGCGGATTCACCCCTCCACTTT	CASSSLQGADSPLHF	few	TRBJ1-6	TRBD1	TRBV27
TGTGCCAGCTCACCTCGACAGGATACGCAGTATTTT	CASSPRQDTQYF	-	TRBJ2-3	-	TRBV18
TGCGCCAGCAGCTTGAATGGACAGGGGTACAATGAGCAGTTCTTC	CASSLNGQGYNEQFF	few	TRBJ2-1	TRBD1	TRBV5-1
TGTGCCAGCAGCGCCCTAGCGGGGGGGCCCTCCGGGGAGCTGTTTTTT	CASSALAGGPSGELFF	-	TRBJ2-2	TRBD2	TRBV9
TGTGCCAGCAGTCTCCGGACAGGGGGCCCCGAGACCCAGTACTTC	CASSLRTGGPETQYF	once	TRBJ2-5	TRBD1	TRBV28
TGTGCCAGCAGCCTGGGACAGGGTACCCTAACCTACGAGCAGTACTTC	CASSLGQGTLTYEQYF	-	TRBJ2-7	TRBD1	TRBV11-1
TGTGCCAGCAGTTCCCGGGACAGGGGGCGAACCGGGGAGCTGTTTTTT	CASSSRDRGRTGELFF	-	TRBJ2-2	TRBD1	TRBV6-2/TRBV6-3
TGTGCCAGCAAAGCGACCAGCTCCACCAATCAGCCCCAGCATTTT	CASKATSSTNQPQHF	-	TRBJ1-5	-	TRBV6-5
TGTGCCATCAGTGAGTCTGCGGGAGGTACGCAGTATTTT	CAISESAGGTQYF	-	TRBJ2-3	TRBD2	TRBV10-3
TGTGCCAGCAGCGTAGCTCCAGACACTGAAGCTTTCTTT	CASSVAPDTEAFF	-	TRBJ1-1	-	TRBV9
TGTGCCAGCAGCGCTAGCGGGGGGGCGGCCGGGGAGCTGTTTTTT	CASSASGGAAGELFF	-	TRBJ2-2	TRBD2	TRBV9